This paragraph covers one T cell receptor (beta chain) sequence. This specimen belongs to a study of OX40 agonist ivuxolimab in advanced cancers. The overall study: Patients got intravenous ivuxolimab at 0.01 to 10 mg/kg every 2 weeks.

Measured with immunoSEQ multiplex PCR; TCRdb has only the in-frame clones, and not every one. The sample has fewer than 100,000 clones, about 90% seen once. CDR3 length equals 13 residues. Germline CDR1 and CDR2: SGHDT and YYEEEE. V gave up 3 bases and J gave up 2 bases, with 9 bases separating them. The source of this sequence is an adult with an advanced solid tumor such as melanoma, head and neck, liver or kidney cancer. The chain joins TRBV5-6 to TRBJ2-7; no definite D call. The input for sequencing was CD4+ or CD8+ T cells sorted from blood, taken in a trial of the OX40 agonist ivuxolimab. The CDR3 nucleotides are TGTGCCAGCAGCTCCCCCACCGCCTACGAGCAGTACTTC. This gives the protein CASSSPTAYEQYF.